This entry describes one TCR beta chain. As yet, its antigen is unknown. These data belong to a study of cytomegalovirus exposure and HLA in healthy donors. For the study at large: The roughly 670 first-cohort repertoires shared a platform with the approximately 120 validation repertoires, as reported in a later analysis.

The protocol was immunoSEQ multiplex PCR, while the TCRdb copy is restricted to in-frame clones and leaves out a portion. The sample comprises approximately 160,000 clones, 84% of which are singletons, and approximately 10% rests with the top ten. Trimming removed 7 bases from V and 4 bases from J, with 13 bases in between. Germline assignment: CDR1 MNHNS and CDR2 SASEGT. The CDR3 runs to 13 residues. General study findings and limits: Most TCR sequences showed up rarely, but some public TCRs showed up in many donors. The study listed roughly 160 cytomegalovirus-associated TCR beta chains.

Donors were drawn from the approximately 120-subject validation cohort, separate from the approximately 700-subject first cohort. Material: PBMCs. The gene calls are TRBV6-1 and TRBJ2-5; D may be TRBD2 (5 bases). This TCR was sampled from a man aged 25-40 years in good health and CMV-seropositive. Here the CDR3 reads CASNRDLLETQYF. For the CDR3, the DNA is TGTGCCAGCAATCGGGATTTACTAGAGACCCAGTACTTC.